This T cell receptor (beta chain) was observed in a study of CD8 T cells in ankylosing spondylitis (dated by TCRdb to the late 2010s). With respect to the entire study: The study set out to find disease-linked TCR variants by profiling T cell receptor beta repertoires in ankylosing spondylitis patients and healthy donors. The whole study cohort included 108 healthy donors and 20 to 30 ankylosing spondylitis patients. Peripheral blood was sampled, and synovial fluid was additionally collected from ankylosing spondylitis patients. Summary of the overall study and its limitations: According to the report, matched synovial fluid samples from ankylosing spondylitis patients were significantly enriched for the disease-linked clones. A CD8+ phenotype was shown by the disease-linked clones, which were found at relatively low frequencies in peripheral blood. A TCR beta motif made up of several highly homologous amino acid variants appeared to be characteristic of blood from ankylosing spondylitis patients. Some TCR beta motif variants had previously been reported in synovial fluid and blood of reactive arthritis patients, which suggested common disease-initiation mechanisms.

Concerning this clonotype: Its antigen target is currently unknown. The input lacks base qualities; no much larger clone sits a single base away.

The CDR3 contains 13 residues, cysteine and phenylalanine counted. The only DNA kept is the CDR3, 39 bases in frame from the first base. CDR1 and CDR2, looked up from the germline V gene (reference sequence), are SEHNR and FQNEAQ. V is pared back by 5 bases and J by 6 bases, with 14 bases lying between the germline termini. The listed sequencing device is Illumina HiSeq 2500. TCR beta libraries were prepared by quantitative 5'-RACE with molecular barcodes. The authors' pipeline ran thus. A new computational method based on a probabilistic model of VDJ rearrangement was used to identify disease-linked TCR variants. The raw public data were reprocessed by TCRdb itself: fastp quality trimming at Q25, MiXCR clonotype calling, in-frame beta chains only. Every distinct CDR3 protein forms one entry, paired with its most common genes and DNA. For this entry, the V and J calls and clone size follow TCRdb and not the study's own pipeline. Present in this sample are a few hundred thousand distinct CDR3 sequences, 6% to 8% of which were seen just once. In total, the top ten clones hold over 12% of the sample.

This TCR derives from a male donor with ankylosing spondylitis. The V and J genes are TRBV7-9 and TRBJ2-7; no D gene call is confident. Source material: blood, either unsorted or a sorted T cell fraction (not recorded which). The CDR3 reads as follows: CASSHEGNREQYF. The DNA sequence is TGTGCCAGCAGCCACGAAGGGAACCGCGAGCAGTACTTC.